This T cell receptor (beta chain) was observed in a study of cytomegalovirus exposure and HLA in healthy donors. Study-level results: The authors judged a highly shared variant cluster likely a sequencing artifact. Researchers reported from a later analysis that most CMV-associated TCR beta chains appeared HLA-restricted. Previously analyzed data showed that most TCR beta V segments were productive at a frequency of about 87% or about 30%. It was around 160 TCR beta chains that were listed as cytomegalovirus-associated.

Concerning this clone: Its antigen is unknown.

Trimming took off 2 bases at V and 2 bases at J, with 10 bases between the two ends. This CDR3 comprises 14 residues. Germline assignment: CDR1 KGHSH and CDR2 LQKENI. 13 Jbeta primers and 60 Vbeta primers were used for the PCR. Profiling relied on immunoSEQ multiplex PCR, and the TCRdb table lists in-frame clones only, not all of them. The sample includes 90,000 or so clones, about 81% seen only once; the top ten take about 3%. This sequence joins TRBV18 and TRBJ2-7, with D hard to call. Input material: PBMCs. The TCR originated in a woman aged 40 to 50 in good health and CMV-seronegative. The CDR3 protein is CASSPIQAAYEQYF. The CDR3 DNA reads TGTGCCAGCTCACCAATCCAGGCTGCCTACGAGCAGTACTTC.